The following is a T cell receptor beta chain sequence with its context. Its specificity is unknown. Isolated RNA was reverse transcribed in full, so expressed TCRB transcripts were sequenced. The repertoire was sequenced with immunoSEQ multiplex PCR; TCRdb's copy has only in-frame clones and lacks some. The repertoire holds roughly 500,000 clones, approximately 10% seen once, with 0.035% to 0.05% in the top ten. The sample is drawn from a study of beta chain features in type 1 diabetes. The study, taken as a whole, reports: The study found moderately but significantly shorter TCRB CDR3s in all four CD4+ subsets of Type 1 diabetes patients.

The CDR3 sequence is 15 residues long. V lost 6 bases and J lost 4, with 18 bases in between. CDR1 and CDR2 (germline): MNHEY, SMNVEV (reference sequence). The chain couples TRBV27 to TRBJ2-5; D may be TRBD2 (7 bases). This clonotype was obtained from a woman younger than 35 in good health. Sequencing input: naive CD4+ T cells from blood. The CDR3 sequence: CASSHRAGAGETQYF. The CDR3 coding sequence is TGTGCCAGCAGCCACCGGGCGGGGGCGGGAGAGACCCAGTACTTC.